This T cell receptor (beta chain) comes out of a study of blood T cell repertoires in COVID-19. Study details: The study drew acute and convalescent COVID-19 samples from the United States, Italy and Spain. From T cells, B-cell-depleted T cells, or PBMCs came the material, which was cDNA or gDNA.

As originally analysed: Estimated nucleated cell counts came from reference gene primer amplification. Produced via immunoSEQ multiplex PCR; TCRdb's table is partial and in-frame only. V and J calls and clone size are those listed in that table; D and trimming were worked out from the DNA. The data hold 150,000 to 200,000 clones, with about 88% observed a single time. V gave up 3 bases and J gave up 5 bases; unmatched junction bases: 16. CDR3 size: 19 residues. In germline, CDR1 is LNHDA, CDR2 SQIVND (reference sequence). The V call is TRBV19, the J call TRBJ1-5, with 10 bases that match TRBD1. The clonotype originates from a woman of 80 years or more in a cohort sampled during active or convalescent COVID-19. The sequencing sample was made of peripheral blood. DNA for the CDR3: TGTGCCAGTAGTATCTCCCGACCGACCGGGACAGGGGTCCATCAGCCCCAGCATTTT. Residues: CASSISRPTGTGVHQPQHF.